These 25 T cell receptor beta chains originate from one sample sequenced in a study of molecular identifiers for immune sequencing clone quantification. TCRdb redid the calling of the PCR reads with MiXCR, one entry per CDR3 protein. The sample has over 8,000 distinct CDR3 sequences, approximately 20% seen once. Specimen: naive CD8+ T cells from blood, with Jurkat cell RNA spiked in. The sample's subset: FACS-sorted CD8+CD4-CCR7+CD45RA+ naive T cells. Receptor source: a human donor in good health. Some libraries in this study had Jurkat cell RNA spiked in.

This clonotype is medium-sized (0.01 to 0.1%) by share. This rearrangement joins TRBV7-6 to TRBJ1-2; no definite D call. The V gene's germline CDR1 is SGHVS and CDR2 FNYEAQ. V lost 1 base and J 6 bases, leaving 18 bases between the germline ends. This CDR3 is 16 amino acids long. CDR3 sequence (DNA): TGTGCCAGCAGCTTAGAAATTCGTGGGCCGTCGGATGGCTACACCTTC. Protein product: CASSLEIRGPSDGYTF.

This clonotype was detected many times. The chain recombines TRBV14 with TRBJ2-7; 7 bases agree with TRBD2. V shed 3 bases and J 3 bases; nucleotides not matched to a gene: 14. CDR3 length equals 17 residues. Germline V gives CDR1 SGHDN, CDR2 FVKESK. The CDR3 here is CASSHRAAGDLFYEQYF. CDR3 bases: TGTGCCAGCAGCCACCGTGCCGCGGGGGACCTGTTCTACGAGCAGTACTTC.

Concerning this clonotype: It may be a read error: a sequence one base away is much more abundant. The chain has TRBV7-8 and TRBJ2-1; TRBD2 matches at 11 bases. The trim removed 5 bases at V and 8 bases at J, leaving 8 bases unmatched. From germline, CDR1 is SGHVS and CDR2 FQNEAQ. The CDR3 has 15 amino acids. The CDR3 bases are TGTGCCAGCAGCCTTCTGACTAGCGGGACGTATGAGCAGTTCTTC. This codes for CASSLLTSGTYEQFF.

Many counts were recorded for this clonotype. This sequence joins TRBV27 and TRBJ2-6; 7 bases map to TRBD1. The CDR3 extends over 17 amino acids. Germline V gene sequence: CDR1 MNHEY, CDR2 SMNVEV (reference sequence). Germline trimming cut 7 bases from V and 4 bases from J; bases unmatched to any gene: 13. CDR3 nucleotides: TGTGCCAGCACCGCCCTCGACAGGGCTGAGGGGGCCAACGTCCTGACTTTC. It translates to CASTALDRAEGANVLTF. Together with reference TRBV27 and TRBJ2-6, the CDR3 gives the full variable domain: EAQVTQNPRYLITVTGKKLTVTCSQNMNHEYMSWYRQDPGLGLRQIYYSMNVEVTDKGDVPEGYKVSRKEKRNFPLILESPSPNQTSLYFCASTALDRAEGANVLTFGAGSRLTVL.

Details on this clonotype: A much bigger clone sits one base away, suggesting this may be a read error. This chain joins TRBV20-1 and TRBJ2-7; 10 bases are shared with TRBD2. V gave up 5 bases and J gave up 7 bases; unmatched junction bases: 5. This CDR3 contains 12 residues. Germline V gene data show CDR1 as DFQATT and CDR2 as SNEGSKA (reference sequence). CDR3 residues: CSAGGLATEQYF. The CDR3 DNA reads TGCAGTGCTGGGGGACTAGCGACGGAGCAGTACTTC.

This clonotype was seen many times. This chain joins TRBV7-8 and TRBJ1-4, with D possibly matching TRBD1 (6 bases). Germline V CDR1 and CDR2: SGHVS, FQNEAQ. The ends were cut back, 5 bases at V and 3 bases at J, with 13 bases in the middle. The CDR3 length is 15 residues. The CDR3 bases are TGTGCCAGCAGCACTTGGACAGACCCTAATGAAAAACTGTTTTTT. Protein: CASSTWTDPNEKLFF.

This clonotype is categorized as medium-sized (0.01 to 0.1%). The rearrangement joins TRBV7-9 to TRBJ2-1; the D is unclear. CDR3 length: 14 amino acids. Trimming pared 1 base from V and 8 bases from J, leaving 12 bases between. From germline, CDR1 is SEHNR and CDR2 FQNEAQ (reference sequence). The CDR3 here is CASSLVAIWDEQFF. The CDR3 DNA reads TGTGCCAGCAGCTTAGTGGCCATTTGGGATGAGCAGTTCTTC.

This clonotype showed up many times. V and J are TRBV7-6 and TRBJ1-1, with TRBD1 identical over 8 bases. Unmatched junction bases numbered 2, after V lost 3 bases and J lost 2 bases. In germline, CDR1 is SGHVS, CDR2 FNYEAQ. The CDR3 is 14 amino acids. The CDR3 coding sequence is TGTGCCAGCAGCTTGGACAGGGTAAACACTGAAGCTTTCTTT. It is translated as CASSLDRVNTEAFF.

This sequence joins TRBV4-3 and TRBJ2-7; D might be TRBD2 (5 bases). Germline V CDR1 and CDR2: LGHNA, YSLEER. Trimming removed 0 bases from V and 2 bases from J, with 8 bases in between. The CDR3 extends over 14 amino acids. The CDR3 DNA reads as TGCGCCAGCAGCCAAGATTCGGGAACCTACGAGCAGTACTTC. This gives the protein CASSQDSGTYEQYF.

In this sample, this clonotype is medium-sized. The rearrangement uses TRBV5-1 and TRBJ2-5; TRBD1 or TRBD2 may be the D gene (6 bases each). CDR3 length equals 15 residues. V was trimmed by 1 base and J by 4 bases, leaving 14 bases between them. CDR1 SGHRS and CDR2 YFSETQ come from the germline V gene. CDR3 nucleotide sequence: TGCGCCAGCAGCTTGTTAAGGGGGGTACGAGAGACCCAGTACTTC. Protein: CASSLLRGVRETQYF. The whole variable domain, remainder taken from reference TRBV5-1 and TRBJ2-5, is KAGVTQTPRYLIKTRGQQVTLSCSPISGHRSVSWYQQTPGQGLQFLFEYFSETQRNKGNFPGRFSGRQFSNSRSEMNVSTLELGDSALYLCASSLLRGVRETQYFGPGTRLLVL.

A word on this clonotype: Given a much more abundant clone one base away, this may be a read error. The chain couples TRBV2 to TRBJ1-1; 8 positions match TRBD1. CDR1 SNHLY and CDR2 FYNNEI come from the germline V gene. The CDR3 covers 13 residues. Trimming removed 4 bases from V and 10 bases from J; junction bases left unmatched: 8. This CDR3 is CASSGGQGQGAFF. In DNA form, the CDR3 reads TGTGCCAGCAGTGGCGGACAGGGTCAGGGAGCTTTCTTT.

This clonotype ranks as medium-sized. The chain uses TRBV27 and TRBJ1-2, with a possible D match to TRBD1 (6 bases). Germline CDR1 MNHEY, CDR2 SMNVEV (reference sequence). CDR3 length: 15 amino acids. The V end lost 8 bases, the J end lost 1 base, and 17 bases lay between the germline ends. CDR3 residues: CASVHDRRFNYGYTF. In nucleotides, the CDR3 is TGTGCCAGCGTACATGACAGGAGATTTAACTATGGCTACACCTTC.

With respect to this clonotype: It may be a read error: a sequence one base away is much more abundant. The chain employs TRBV20-1 and TRBJ2-7, with D tentatively TRBD2 (5 bases). CDR1 and CDR2 (germline): DFQATT, SNEGSKA (reference sequence). The length of the CDR3 is 12 residues. DNA for the CDR3: TGCGGTGCTACGACGGGGTCCTACGAGCAGTACTTC. Amino acid sequence: CGATTGSYEQYF.

By share, this clonotype counts as medium-sized. The rearrangement joins TRBV20-1 to TRBJ2-3; D remains unclear. The CDR3 extends over 15 amino acids. Germline CDR1 is DFQATT and CDR2 is SNEGSKA (reference sequence). V lost 3 bases to trimming and J lost 0 bases, with 13 bases between them. For the CDR3, the DNA is TGCAGTGCTAGTATCGGTGTTGCTAGCACAGATACGCAGTATTTT. This gives the protein CSASIGVASTDTQYF.

A single count supports this clonotype. A much larger clonotype is one base distant, so this may be a read error. DNA for the CDR3: TGTGCCTGCAGGGGAGCGGGAGGGCTTGCAGATACGCAGTATTTT. Translation: CACRGAGGLADTQYF. The chain employs TRBV2 and TRBJ2-3, with TRBD2 matching 10 bases. Looked up from germline, CDR1 is SNHLY and CDR2 is FYNNEI. The length of the CDR3 is 15 residues.

This clonotype is medium-sized. V is TRBV29-1 and J is TRBJ1-2; D gene uncertain. Germline V CDR1 and CDR2: SQVTM, ANQGSEA. Trimming stripped 1 base from V and 5 bases from J, with 17 bases between. The CDR3 sequence is 15 residues long. CDR3 nucleotides: TGCAGCGTTGAAGTTCCCGGGAGGTGGACTTATGGCTACACCTTC. This gives the protein CSVEVPGRWTYGYTF.

This clonotype was seen at least ten times. The rearrangement joins TRBV12-3 or TRBV12-4 to TRBJ2-2; D gene unclear. The CDR3 extends over 14 amino acids. Trimming pared 8 bases from V and 2 bases from J, leaving 12 bases between. The DNA for the CDR3 is TGTGCCAGCCTCGGGTTGTCTAACACCGGGGAGCTGTTTTTT. This encodes CASLGLSNTGELFF.

With respect to this clonotype: Given a much more abundant clone one base away, this may be a read error. The rearrangement uses TRBV11-2 and TRBJ2-3, with 9 bases fitting TRBD1. This CDR3 spans 15 amino acids. Per germline, CDR1 SGHAT and CDR2 FQNNGV. CDR3 DNA: TGTGCCAGCAGTCGAACAGGGGGCCAGATAGATTCGCAGTATTTT. Protein product: CASSRTGGQIDSQYF.

On this clonotype itself: A much larger clone lies one base from this, so it may be a read error. The CDR3 end shows no conserved phenylalanine or tryptophan, and so a read error is likely. The gene calls are TRBV12-3 or TRBV12-4 and TRBJ1-1; D may be TRBD1 (6 bases). V gave up 7 bases and J gave up 4 bases, with 16 bases separating them. CDR3 length: 14 residues. CDR3 loop: CASILGARGTEAFS. CDR3 DNA: TGTGCCAGCATCCTGGGGGCGAGGGGCACTGAAGCTTTCTCT.

The count of this clonotype is one. Being one base from a much bigger clone, this may be a read error. No conserved phenylalanine or tryptophan is present at the end of the CDR3, so a read error is the likely explanation. This chain joins TRBV28 and TRBJ2-5, with no clear D. Germline V gene sequence: CDR1 MDHEN, CDR2 SYDVKM. Trimming left V 4 bases short and J 2 bases short, with 8 bases between. The CDR3 has 13 residues. CDR3 protein: CASSYGLQETQYL. CDR3 in DNA: TGTGCCAGCAGTTATGGGCTGCAAGAGACCCAGTACCTC.

This clonotype was observed many times. The rearrangement uses TRBV11-2 and TRBJ2-7; 9 bases are a match to TRBD1. Germline V lookup: CDR1 SGHAT, CDR2 FQNNGV. Trimming removed 5 bases from V and 4 bases from J; junction bases left unmatched: 9. The CDR3 consists of 15 residues. CDR3 amino acids: CASSQDLTGGYEQYF. The CDR3 DNA is TGTGCCAGCAGCCAAGACCTGACAGGGGGTTACGAGCAGTACTTC.

Many counts were recorded for this clonotype. The chain couples TRBV21-1 to TRBJ2-7. TRBV21-1 is a known pseudogene. This CDR3 has 13 residues. The CDR3 sequence is CASSKRSIYEQYF. For the CDR3, the DNA is TGTGCCAGCAGCAAAAGGAGCATCTACGAGCAGTACTTC.

Many counts were recorded for this clonotype. The rearrangement joins TRBV20-1 to TRBJ2-5; a possible D gene is TRBD2 (6 bases). V was clipped by 5 bases and J by 5 bases, with 24 bases between them. Germline V CDR1 and CDR2: DFQATT, SNEGSKA (reference sequence). This CDR3 has 16 amino acids. In DNA form, the CDR3 reads TGCAGTGCTCCCCTAACGGGAGAGTCTTTTATGGAGACCCAGTACTTC. Its translation: CSAPLTGESFMETQYF.

In the case of this clonotype: This sequence may be a read error, since a much larger clone differs from it by one base. The chain joins TRBV5-3 to TRBJ1-4, with TRBD1 as a possible D gene (6 bases). TRBV5-3 is classed as an ORF, of uncertain function. V lost 8 bases to trimming and J lost 3 bases, with 17 bases between them. CDR3 size: 15 residues. The CDR3 reads CASRVQGSANEKLFF. The CDR3 DNA sequence: TGTGCCAGCAGAGTTCAGGGGTCGGCTAATGAAAAACTGTTTTTT.

This clonotype was seen at least ten times. The genes are TRBV27 and TRBJ2-2, with 7 nucleotides matching TRBD1. The junction had 7 bases not matched to a gene; V was cut back by 5 bases and J by 1 base. CDR3 length equals 16 residues. CDR1 is MNHEY, CDR2 SMNVEV, per germline (reference sequence). The CDR3 DNA reads as TGTGCCAGCAGTCTACTACAGGGGAAGAACACCGGGGAGCTGTTTTTT. Its translation is CASSLLQGKNTGELFF.